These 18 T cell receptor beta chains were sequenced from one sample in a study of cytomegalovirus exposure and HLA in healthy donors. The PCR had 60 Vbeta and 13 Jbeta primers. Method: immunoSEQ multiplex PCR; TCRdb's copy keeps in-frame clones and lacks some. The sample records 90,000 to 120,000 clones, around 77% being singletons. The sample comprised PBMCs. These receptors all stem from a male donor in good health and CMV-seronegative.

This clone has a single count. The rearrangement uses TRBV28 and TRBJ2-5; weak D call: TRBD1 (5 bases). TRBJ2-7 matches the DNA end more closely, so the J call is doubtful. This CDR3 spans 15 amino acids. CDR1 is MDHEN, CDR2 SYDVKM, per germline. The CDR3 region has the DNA TGTGCCAGCAGTTCTCAGGGATTGAACTCCTACGAGCAGTACTTC. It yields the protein CASSSQGLNSYEQYF.

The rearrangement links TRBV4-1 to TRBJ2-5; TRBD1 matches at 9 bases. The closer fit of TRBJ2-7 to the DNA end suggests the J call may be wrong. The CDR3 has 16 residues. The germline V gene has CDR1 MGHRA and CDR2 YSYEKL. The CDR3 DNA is TGCGCCAGCAGCCAAGAAGGACAGGGGAGCTCCTACGAGCAGTACTTC. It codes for CASSQEGQGSSYEQYF.

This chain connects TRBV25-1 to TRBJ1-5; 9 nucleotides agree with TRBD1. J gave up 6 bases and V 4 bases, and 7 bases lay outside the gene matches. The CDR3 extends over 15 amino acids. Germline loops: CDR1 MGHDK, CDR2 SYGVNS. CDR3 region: CASSASGQGSQPQHF. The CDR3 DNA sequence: TGTGCCAGCAGTGCATCGGGACAGGGAAGTCAGCCCCAGCATTTT.

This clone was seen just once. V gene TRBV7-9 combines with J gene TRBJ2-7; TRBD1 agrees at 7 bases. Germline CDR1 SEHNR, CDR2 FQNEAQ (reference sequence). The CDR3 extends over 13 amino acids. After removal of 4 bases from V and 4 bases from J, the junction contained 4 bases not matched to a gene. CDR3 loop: CASSYGTDYEQYF. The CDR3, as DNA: TGTGCCAGCAGCTATGGGACAGATTACGAGCAGTACTTC.

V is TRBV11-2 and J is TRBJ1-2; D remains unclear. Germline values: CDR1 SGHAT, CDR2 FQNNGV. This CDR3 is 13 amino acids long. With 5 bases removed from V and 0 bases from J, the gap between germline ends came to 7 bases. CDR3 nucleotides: TGTGCCAGCAGCCGCGTATCTAACTATGGCTACACCTTC. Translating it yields CASSRVSNYGYTF.

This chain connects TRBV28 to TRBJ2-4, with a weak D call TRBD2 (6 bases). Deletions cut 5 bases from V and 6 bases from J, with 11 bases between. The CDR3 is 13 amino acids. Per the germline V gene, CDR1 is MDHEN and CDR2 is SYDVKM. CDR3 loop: CASSPRLGNIQYF. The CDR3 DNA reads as TGTGCCAGCAGTCCGCGACTAGGAAACATTCAGTACTTC.

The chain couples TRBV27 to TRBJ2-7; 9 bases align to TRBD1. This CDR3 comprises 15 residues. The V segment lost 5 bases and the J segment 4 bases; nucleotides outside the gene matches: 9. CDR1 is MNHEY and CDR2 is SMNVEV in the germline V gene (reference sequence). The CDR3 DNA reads TGTGCCAGCAGTCGTCCCGGACAGGGGAGATACGAGCAGTACTTC. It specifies CASSRPGQGRYEQYF.

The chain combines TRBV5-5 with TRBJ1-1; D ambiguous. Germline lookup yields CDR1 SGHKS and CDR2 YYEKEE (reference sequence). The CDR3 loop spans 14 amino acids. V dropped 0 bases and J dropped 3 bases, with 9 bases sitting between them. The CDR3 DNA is TGTGCCAGCAGCTTGGTGACTATGCACACTGAAGCTTTCTTT. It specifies CASSLVTMHTEAFF.

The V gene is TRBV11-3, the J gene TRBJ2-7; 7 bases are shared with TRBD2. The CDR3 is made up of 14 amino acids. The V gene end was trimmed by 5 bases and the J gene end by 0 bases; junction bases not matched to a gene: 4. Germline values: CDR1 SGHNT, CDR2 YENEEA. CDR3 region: CASSDSGFSYEQYF. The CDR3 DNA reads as TGTGCCAGCAGCGATAGCGGGTTCTCCTACGAGCAGTACTTC.

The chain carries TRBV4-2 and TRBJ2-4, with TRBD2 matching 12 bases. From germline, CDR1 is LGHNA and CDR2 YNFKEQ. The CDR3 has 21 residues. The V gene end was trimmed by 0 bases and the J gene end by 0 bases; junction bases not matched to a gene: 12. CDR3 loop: CASSQDVGLAGGGLAKNIQYF. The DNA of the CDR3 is TGTGCCAGCAGCCAAGATGTTGGGCTAGCGGGAGGGGGGCTAGCCAAAAACATTCAGTACTTC.

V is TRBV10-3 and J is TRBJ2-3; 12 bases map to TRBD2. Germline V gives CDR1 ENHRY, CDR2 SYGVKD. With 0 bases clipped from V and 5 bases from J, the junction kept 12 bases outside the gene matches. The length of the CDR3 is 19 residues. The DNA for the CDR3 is TGTGCCATCAGTGAGTCGACTAGCGGGAGTTTTTTTATTTTAGATACGCAGTATTTT. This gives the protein CAISESTSGSFFILDTQYF.

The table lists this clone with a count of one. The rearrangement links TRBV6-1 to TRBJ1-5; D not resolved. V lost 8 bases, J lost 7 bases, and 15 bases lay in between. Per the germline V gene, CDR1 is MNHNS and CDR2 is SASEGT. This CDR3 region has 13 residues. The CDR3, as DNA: TGTGCCAGCGAGCGAGAGCTGAAGCAGCCCCAGCATTTT. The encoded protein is CASERELKQPQHF.

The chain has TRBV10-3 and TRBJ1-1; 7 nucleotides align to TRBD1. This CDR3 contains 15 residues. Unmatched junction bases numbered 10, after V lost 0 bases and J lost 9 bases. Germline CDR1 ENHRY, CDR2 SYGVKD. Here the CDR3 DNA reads TGTGCCATCAGTGAGTCGGCAGGGGGAATACTTAAAGCTTTCTTT. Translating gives CAISESAGGILKAFF.

The CDR3 DNA reads TGTGCCAGCAGCTTAGGGCAGCGGTACTATGGCTACACCTTC. Its translation: CASSLGQRYYGYTF. This chain links TRBV7-2 with TRBJ1-2; D call uncertain. The ends were cut back, 1 base at V and 3 bases at J, with 9 bases in the middle. The length of the CDR3 is 14 residues. Germline loops: CDR1 SGHTA, CDR2 FQGNSA. Using reference TRBV7-2 and TRBJ1-2 for the parts outside the CDR3, the full variable domain is GAGVSQSPSNKVTEKGKDVELRCDPISGHTALYWYRQSLGQGLEFLIYFQGNSAPDKSGLPSDRFSAERTGGSVSTLTIQRTQQEDSAVYLCASSLGQRYYGYTFGSGTRLTVV.

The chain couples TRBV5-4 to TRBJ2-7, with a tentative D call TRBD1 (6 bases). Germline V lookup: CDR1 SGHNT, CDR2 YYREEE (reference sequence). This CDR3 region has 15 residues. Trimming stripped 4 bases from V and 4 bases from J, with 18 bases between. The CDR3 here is CASSPWTDGGYEQYF. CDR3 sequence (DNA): TGTGCCAGCAGCCCCTGGACAGATGGAGGATACGAGCAGTACTTC.

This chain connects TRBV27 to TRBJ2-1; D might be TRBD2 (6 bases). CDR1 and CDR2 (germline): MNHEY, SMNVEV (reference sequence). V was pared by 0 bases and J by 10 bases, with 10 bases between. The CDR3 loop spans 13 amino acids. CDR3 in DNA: TGTGCCAGCAGTTTATCAACTAGCTGGGAGCAGTTCTTC. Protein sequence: CASSLSTSWEQFF.

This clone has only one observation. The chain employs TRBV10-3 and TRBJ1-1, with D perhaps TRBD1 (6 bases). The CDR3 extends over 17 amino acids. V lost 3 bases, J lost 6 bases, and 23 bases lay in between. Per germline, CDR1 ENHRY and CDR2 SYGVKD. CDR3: CAISDSRQAPTSAEAFF. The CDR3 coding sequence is TGTGCCATCAGTGATTCGAGACAGGCCCCTACTAGTGCTGAAGCTTTCTTT.

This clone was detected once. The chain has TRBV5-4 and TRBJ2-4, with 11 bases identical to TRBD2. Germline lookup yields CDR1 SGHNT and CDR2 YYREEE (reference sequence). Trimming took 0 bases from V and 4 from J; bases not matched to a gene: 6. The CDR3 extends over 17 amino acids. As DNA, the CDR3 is TGTGCCAGCAGCTTGGATCCCACTAGCGGGAGTAAAAACATTCAGTACTTC. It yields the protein CASSLDPTSGSKNIQYF.